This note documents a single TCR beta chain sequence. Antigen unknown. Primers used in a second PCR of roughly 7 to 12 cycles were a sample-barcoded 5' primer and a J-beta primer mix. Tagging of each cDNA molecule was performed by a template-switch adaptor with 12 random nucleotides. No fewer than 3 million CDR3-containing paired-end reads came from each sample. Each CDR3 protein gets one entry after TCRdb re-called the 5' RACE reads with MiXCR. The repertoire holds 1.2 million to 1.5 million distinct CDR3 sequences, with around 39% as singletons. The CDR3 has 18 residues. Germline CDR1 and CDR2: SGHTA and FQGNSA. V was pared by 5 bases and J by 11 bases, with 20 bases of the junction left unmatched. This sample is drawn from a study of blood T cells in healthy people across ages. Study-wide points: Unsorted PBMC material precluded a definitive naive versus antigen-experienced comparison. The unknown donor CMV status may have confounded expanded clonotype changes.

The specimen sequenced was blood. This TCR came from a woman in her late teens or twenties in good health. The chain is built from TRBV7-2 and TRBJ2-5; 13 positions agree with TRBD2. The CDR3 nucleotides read TGTGCCAGCAGCCCTCGGACTAGCGGGAGCGAGTTGGGAAATGAGCAGTACTTC. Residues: CASSPRTSGSELGNEQYF.